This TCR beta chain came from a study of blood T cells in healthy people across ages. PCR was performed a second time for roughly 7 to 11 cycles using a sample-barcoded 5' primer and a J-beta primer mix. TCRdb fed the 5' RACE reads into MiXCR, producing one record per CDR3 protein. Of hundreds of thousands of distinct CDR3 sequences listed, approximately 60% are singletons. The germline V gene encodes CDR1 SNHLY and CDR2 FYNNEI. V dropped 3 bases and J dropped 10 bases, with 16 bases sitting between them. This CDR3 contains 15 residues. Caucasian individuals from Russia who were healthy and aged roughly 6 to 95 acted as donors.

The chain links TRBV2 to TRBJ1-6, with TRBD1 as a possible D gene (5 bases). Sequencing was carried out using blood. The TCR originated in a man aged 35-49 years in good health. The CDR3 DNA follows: TGTGCCAGCAGTGATGCCGCCGGCAGGGACTCACCCCTCCACTTT. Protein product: CASSDAAGRDSPLHF.